Listed below are T cell receptor beta chains from one sample, sequenced in a study of blood T cell repertoires in COVID-19. Clones were sequenced by immunoSEQ multiplex PCR, and TCRdb holds only the in-frame ones, with some missing. Found here are around 200,000 clones, about 86% of them singletons; the top ten hold less than 25%. Material: peripheral blood. The receptors come from a man between 65 and 80 years old with active or convalescent COVID-19. The CDR3 runs from the conserved cysteine through the conserved F or W. The D gene is left open where the match is weak. Size is stated for part of the rows, as once, few or many counts, or as a class when the clone is expanded.

TRBV7-8,TRBJ1-2,NA,TRBD1,CASSKTGGEGANYGYTF,TGTGCCAGCAGCAAAACAGGGGGAGAGGGGGCTAACTATGGCTACACCTTC
TRBV9,TRBJ1-6,NA,NA,CASSVGETQSPLHF,TGTGCCAGCAGCGTAGGGGAGACCCAGTCACCCCTCCACTTT
TRBV3-1/TRBV3-2,TRBJ2-1,NA,TRBD2,CASSQGTSGRAPYNEQFF,TGTGCCAGCAGCCAGGGGACTAGCGGGAGGGCCCCCTACAATGAGCAGTTCTTC
TRBV5-1,TRBJ1-1,NA,NA,CASSLVPLPTNTEAFF,TGCGCCAGCAGCTTGGTGCCACTCCCTACGAACACTGAAGCTTTCTTT
TRBV2,TRBJ1-5,NA,NA,CASTLTGWNQPQHF,TGTGCCAGCACTCTTACAGGGTGGAATCAGCCCCAGCATTTT
TRBV18,TRBJ1-1,NA,NA,CASSVRDKMNTEAFF,TGTGCCAGCTCGGTTCGGGACAAGATGAACACTGAAGCTTTCTTT
TRBV18,TRBJ1-1,NA,TRBD1,CASSPGQGAVGSEAFF,TGTGCCAGCTCACCCGGACAGGGGGCCGTAGGTTCTGAAGCTTTCTTT
TRBV28,TRBJ1-2,NA,NA,CASGEANYGYTF,TGTGCCAGCGGAGAGGCTAACTATGGCTACACCTTC
TRBV20-1,TRBJ1-4,NA,NA,CSAETGEKLFF,TGCAGTGCTGAGACTGGGGAAAAACTGTTTTTT
TRBV19,TRBJ1-5,NA,NA,CASSPLFGQISNQPQHF,TGTGCCAGTAGCCCACTCTTCGGACAGATTAGCAATCAGCCCCAGCATTTT
TRBV6-5,TRBJ2-3,NA,TRBD1,CASVGTASTDTQYF,TGTGCCAGTGTGGGGACAGCAAGCACAGATACGCAGTATTTT
TRBV6-5,TRBJ1-2,NA,NA,CASSRSNYGYTF,TGTGCCAGCAGCCGGAGTAACTATGGCTACACCTTC
TRBV11-2,TRBJ2-2,once,TRBD1,CASSLYRGGTGELFF,TGTGCCAGCAGCTTATACAGGGGCGGCACCGGGGAGCTGTTTTTT
TRBV11-2,TRBJ1-1,NA,NA,CASSPGTQNTEAFF,TGTGCCAGCAGCCCCGGGACACAGAACACTGAAGCTTTCTTT
TRBV20-1,TRBJ1-1,NA,NA,CIVAQNTEAFF,TGCATAGTAGCTCAGAACACTGAAGCTTTCTTT